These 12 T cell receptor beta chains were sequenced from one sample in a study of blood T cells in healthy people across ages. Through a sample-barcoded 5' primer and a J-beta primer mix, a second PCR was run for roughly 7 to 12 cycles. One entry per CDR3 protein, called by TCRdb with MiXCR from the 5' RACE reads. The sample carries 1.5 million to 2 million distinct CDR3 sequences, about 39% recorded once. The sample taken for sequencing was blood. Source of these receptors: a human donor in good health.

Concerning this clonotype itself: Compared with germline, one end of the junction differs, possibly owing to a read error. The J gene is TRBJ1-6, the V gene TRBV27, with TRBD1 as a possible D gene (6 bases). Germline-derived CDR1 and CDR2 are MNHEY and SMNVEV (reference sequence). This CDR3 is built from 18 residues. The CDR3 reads CASSLSIQGLQRNLPLHF. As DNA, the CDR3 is TGTGCCAGCAGTTTATCGATCCAGGGGTTGCAGCGGAATTTACCCCTCCACTTT.

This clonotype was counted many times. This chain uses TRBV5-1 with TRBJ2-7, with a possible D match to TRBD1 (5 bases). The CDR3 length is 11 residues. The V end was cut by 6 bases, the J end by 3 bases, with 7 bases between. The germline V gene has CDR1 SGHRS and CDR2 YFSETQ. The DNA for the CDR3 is TGCGCCAGCACCGACAGCTACGAGCAGTACTTC. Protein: CASTDSYEQYF.

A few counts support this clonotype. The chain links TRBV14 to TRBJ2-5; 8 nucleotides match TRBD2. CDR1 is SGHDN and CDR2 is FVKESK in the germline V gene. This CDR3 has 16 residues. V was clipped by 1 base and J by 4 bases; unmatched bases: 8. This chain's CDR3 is CASSQGAGAPLETQYF. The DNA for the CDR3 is TGTGCCAGCAGCCAAGGAGCGGGGGCGCCGCTAGAGACCCAGTACTTC.

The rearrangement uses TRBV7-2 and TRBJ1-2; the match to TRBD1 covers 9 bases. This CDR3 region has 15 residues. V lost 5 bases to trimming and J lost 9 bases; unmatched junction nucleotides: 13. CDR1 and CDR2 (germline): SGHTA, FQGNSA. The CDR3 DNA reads TGTGCCAGCAGCCCCGTCACGGGACAGGGTAATAGCTACACCTTC. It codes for CASSPVTGQGNSYTF.

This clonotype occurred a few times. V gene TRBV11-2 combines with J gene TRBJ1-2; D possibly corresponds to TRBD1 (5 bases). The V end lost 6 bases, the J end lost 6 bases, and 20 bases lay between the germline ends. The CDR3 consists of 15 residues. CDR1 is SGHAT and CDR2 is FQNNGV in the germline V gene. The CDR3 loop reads CASSNYPGLTDGYTF. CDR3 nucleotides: TGTGCCAGCAGTAATTATCCGGGACTCACGGATGGCTACACCTTC.

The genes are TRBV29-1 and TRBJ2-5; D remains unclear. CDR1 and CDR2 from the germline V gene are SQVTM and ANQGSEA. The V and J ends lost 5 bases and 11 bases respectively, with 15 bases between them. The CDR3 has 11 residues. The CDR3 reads CSVLSNNEQYF. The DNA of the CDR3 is TGCAGCGTTCTCAGCAACAATGAGCAGTACTTC.

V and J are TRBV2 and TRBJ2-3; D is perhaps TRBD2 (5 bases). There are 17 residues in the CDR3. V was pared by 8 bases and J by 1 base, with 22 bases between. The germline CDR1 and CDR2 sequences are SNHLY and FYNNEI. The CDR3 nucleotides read TGTGCCAGCTGCGACGGGTCTAGCTTGGTTGGCACAGATACGCAGTATTTT. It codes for CASCDGSSLVGTDTQYF.

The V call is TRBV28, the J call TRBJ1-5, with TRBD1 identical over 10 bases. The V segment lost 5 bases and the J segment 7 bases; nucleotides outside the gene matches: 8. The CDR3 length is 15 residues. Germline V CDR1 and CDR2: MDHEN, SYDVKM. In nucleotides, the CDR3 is TGTGCCAGCAGTCTGACGGGACAGGGGTCCCAGCCCCAGCATTTT. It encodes CASSLTGQGSQPQHF.

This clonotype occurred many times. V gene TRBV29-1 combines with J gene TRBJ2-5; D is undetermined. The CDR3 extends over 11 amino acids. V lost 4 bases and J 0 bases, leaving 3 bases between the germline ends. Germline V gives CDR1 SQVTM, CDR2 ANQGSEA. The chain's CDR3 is CSVGYQETQYF. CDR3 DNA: TGCAGCGTTGGGTACCAAGAGACCCAGTACTTC. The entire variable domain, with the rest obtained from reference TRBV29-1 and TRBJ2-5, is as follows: SAVISQKPSRDICQRGTSLTIQCQVDSQVTMMFWYRQQPGQSLTLIATANQGSEATYESGFVIDKFPISRPNLTFSTLTVSNMSPEDSSIYLCSVGYQETQYFGPGTRLLVL.

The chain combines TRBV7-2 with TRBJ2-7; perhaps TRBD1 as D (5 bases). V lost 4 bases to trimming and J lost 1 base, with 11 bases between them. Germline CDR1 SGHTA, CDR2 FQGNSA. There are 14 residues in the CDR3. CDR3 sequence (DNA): TGTGCCAGCAGCTCGTACAGGACATCCTACGAGCAGTACTTC. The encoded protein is CASSSYRTSYEQYF.

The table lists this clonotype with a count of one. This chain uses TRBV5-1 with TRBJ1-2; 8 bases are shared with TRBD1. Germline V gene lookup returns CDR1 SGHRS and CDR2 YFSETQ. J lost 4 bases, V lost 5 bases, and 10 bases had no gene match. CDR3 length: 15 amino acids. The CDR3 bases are TGCGCCAGCAGGGAGACAGGGGAAAGAGCCTATGGCTACACCTTC. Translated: CASRETGERAYGYTF.

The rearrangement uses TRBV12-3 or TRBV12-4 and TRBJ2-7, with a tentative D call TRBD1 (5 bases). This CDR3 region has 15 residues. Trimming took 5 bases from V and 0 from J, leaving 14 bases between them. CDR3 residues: CASSPTATLSYEQYF. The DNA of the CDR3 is TGTGCCAGCAGTCCGACAGCCACCCTCTCCTACGAGCAGTACTTC.